The clone carrying this T cell receptor (beta chain) was counted many times. The data originate from a study of CD8 T cells in ankylosing spondylitis. One entry per CDR3 protein results from TCRdb running MiXCR on the 5' RACE reads. The table records tens of thousands of distinct CDR3 sequences, roughly 5.3% of them present only once. The receptor's source is a female donor with ankylosing spondylitis or in good health (not recorded which). Specimen: blood, either unsorted or a sorted T cell fraction (not recorded which).

The CDR3 protein is CASSVDRGEETQYF. CDR3 nucleotide sequence: TGTGCCAGCAGCGTAGACCGGGGGGAAGAGACCCAGTACTTC. The chain joins TRBV9 to TRBJ2-5, with TRBD2 identical over 7 bases. The CDR3 has 14 amino acids. Per germline, CDR1 SGDLS and CDR2 YYNGEE. The V segment lost 0 bases and the J segment 3 bases; nucleotides outside the gene matches: 2.